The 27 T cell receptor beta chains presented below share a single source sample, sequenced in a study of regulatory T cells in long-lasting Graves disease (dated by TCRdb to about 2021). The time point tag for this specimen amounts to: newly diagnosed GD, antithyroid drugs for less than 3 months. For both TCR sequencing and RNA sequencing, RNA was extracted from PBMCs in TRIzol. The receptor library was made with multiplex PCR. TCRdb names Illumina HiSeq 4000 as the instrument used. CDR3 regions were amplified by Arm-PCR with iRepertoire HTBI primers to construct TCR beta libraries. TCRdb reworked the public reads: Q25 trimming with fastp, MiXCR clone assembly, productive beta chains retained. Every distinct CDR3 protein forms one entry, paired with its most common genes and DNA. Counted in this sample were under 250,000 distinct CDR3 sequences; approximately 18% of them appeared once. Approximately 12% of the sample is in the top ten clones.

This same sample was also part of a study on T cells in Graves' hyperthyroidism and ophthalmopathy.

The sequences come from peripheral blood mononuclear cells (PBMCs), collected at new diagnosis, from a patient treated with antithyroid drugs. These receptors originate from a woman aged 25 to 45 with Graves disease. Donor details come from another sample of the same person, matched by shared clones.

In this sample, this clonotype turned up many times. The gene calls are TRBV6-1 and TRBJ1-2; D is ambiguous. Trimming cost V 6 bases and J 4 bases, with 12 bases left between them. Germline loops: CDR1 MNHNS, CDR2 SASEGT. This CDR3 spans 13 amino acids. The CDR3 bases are TGTGCCAGCAGACCTAGTTCTCTCTATGGCTACACCTTC. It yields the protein CASRPSSLYGYTF.

In DNA form, the CDR3 reads TGCAGTGCTAGAGATATCAGGGAATTGAGCAATCAGCCCCAGCATTTT. Its translation: CSARDIRELSNQPQHF. J is TRBJ1-5 and V is TRBV20-1, with D possibly matching TRBD1 (5 bases). CDR3 size: 16 residues. The germline V gene has CDR1 DFQATT and CDR2 SNEGSKA (reference sequence). Deletions cut 0 bases from V and 1 base from J, with 13 bases between.

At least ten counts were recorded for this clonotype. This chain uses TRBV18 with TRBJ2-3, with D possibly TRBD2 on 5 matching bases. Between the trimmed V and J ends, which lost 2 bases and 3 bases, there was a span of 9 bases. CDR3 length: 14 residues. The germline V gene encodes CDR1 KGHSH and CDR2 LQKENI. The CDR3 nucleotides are TGTGCCAGCTCACCATCCTCGGGAACAGATACGCAGTATTTT. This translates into CASSPSSGTDTQYF.

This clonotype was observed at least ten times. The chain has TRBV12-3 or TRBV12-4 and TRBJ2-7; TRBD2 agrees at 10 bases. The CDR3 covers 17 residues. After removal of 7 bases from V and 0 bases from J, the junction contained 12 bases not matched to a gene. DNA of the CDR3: TGTGCCAGCACCTCCGGAGAGCGGGGGGGATCCTCCTACGAGCAGTACTTC. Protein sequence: CASTSGERGGSSYEQYF.

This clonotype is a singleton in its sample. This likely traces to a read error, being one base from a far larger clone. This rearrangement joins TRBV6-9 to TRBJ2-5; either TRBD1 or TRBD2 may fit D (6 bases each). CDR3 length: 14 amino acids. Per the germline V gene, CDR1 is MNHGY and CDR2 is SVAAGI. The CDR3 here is CASSYRGRGETRYF. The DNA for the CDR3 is TGTGCCAGCAGTTACCGGGGGCGCGGGGAGACCCGGTACTTC.

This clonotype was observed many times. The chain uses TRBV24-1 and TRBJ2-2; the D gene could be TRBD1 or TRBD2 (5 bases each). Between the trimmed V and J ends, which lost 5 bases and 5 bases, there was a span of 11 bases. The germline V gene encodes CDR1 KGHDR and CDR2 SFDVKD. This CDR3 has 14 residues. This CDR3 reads CATSAEWGTGELFF. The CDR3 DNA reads TGTGCCACCAGTGCCGAATGGGGGACCGGGGAGCTGTTTTTT.

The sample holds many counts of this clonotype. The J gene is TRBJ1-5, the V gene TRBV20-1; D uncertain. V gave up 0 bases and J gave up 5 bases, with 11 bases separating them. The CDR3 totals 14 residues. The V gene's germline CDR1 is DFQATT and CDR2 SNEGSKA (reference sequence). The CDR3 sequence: CSAREGWLDQPQHF. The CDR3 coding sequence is TGCAGTGCTAGAGAAGGGTGGTTGGATCAGCCCCAGCATTTT.

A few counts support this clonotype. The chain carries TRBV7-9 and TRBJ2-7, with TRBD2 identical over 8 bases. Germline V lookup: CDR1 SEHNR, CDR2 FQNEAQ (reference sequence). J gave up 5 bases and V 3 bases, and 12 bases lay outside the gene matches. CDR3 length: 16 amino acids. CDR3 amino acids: CASSFLLRAGVHEQYF. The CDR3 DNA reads TGTGCCAGCAGCTTCCTATTAAGAGCGGGAGTCCACGAGCAGTACTTC.

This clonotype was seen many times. CDR3 sequence: CASTQQGWNYGYTF. DNA of the CDR3: TGTGCCAGCACCCAACAGGGTTGGAACTATGGCTACACCTTC. V and J are TRBV28 and TRBJ1-2, with a tentative D call TRBD1 (6 bases). Deletions cut 7 bases from V and 2 bases from J, with 14 bases between. This CDR3 spans 14 amino acids. Germline CDR1 reads MDHEN; CDR2 reads SYDVKM.

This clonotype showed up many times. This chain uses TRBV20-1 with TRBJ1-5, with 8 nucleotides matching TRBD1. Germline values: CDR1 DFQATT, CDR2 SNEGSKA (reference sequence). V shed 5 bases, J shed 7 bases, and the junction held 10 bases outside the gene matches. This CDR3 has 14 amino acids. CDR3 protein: CSAPSVQGGQPQHF. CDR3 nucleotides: TGCAGTGCTCCTAGTGTACAGGGGGGGCAGCCCCAGCATTTT.

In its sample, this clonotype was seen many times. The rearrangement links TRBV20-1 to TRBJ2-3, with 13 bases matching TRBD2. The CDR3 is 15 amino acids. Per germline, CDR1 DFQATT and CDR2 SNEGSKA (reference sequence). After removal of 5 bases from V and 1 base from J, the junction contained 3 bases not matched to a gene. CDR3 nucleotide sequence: TGCAGTGCTGACGGGACTAGCGGGGGCACAGATACGCAGTATTTT. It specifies CSADGTSGGTDTQYF.

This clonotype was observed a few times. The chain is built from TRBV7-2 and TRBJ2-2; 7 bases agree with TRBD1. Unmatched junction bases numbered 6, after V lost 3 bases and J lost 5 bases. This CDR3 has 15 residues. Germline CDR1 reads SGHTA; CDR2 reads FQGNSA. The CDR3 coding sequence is TGTGCCAGCAGCTTTGGGACAGCACCTACCGGGGAGCTGTTTTTT. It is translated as CASSFGTAPTGELFF. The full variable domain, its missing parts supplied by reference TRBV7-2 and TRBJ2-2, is GAGVSQSPSNKVTEKGKDVELRCDPISGHTALYWYRQSLGQGLEFLIYFQGNSAPDKSGLPSDRFSAERTGGSVSTLTIQRTQQEDSAVYLCASSFGTAPTGELFFGEGSRLTVL.

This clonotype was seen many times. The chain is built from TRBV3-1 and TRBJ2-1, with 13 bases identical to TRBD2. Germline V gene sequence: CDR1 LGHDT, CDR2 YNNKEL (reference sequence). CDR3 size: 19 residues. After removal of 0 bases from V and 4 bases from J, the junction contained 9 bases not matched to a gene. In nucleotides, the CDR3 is TGTGCCAGCAGCCAAGAACTAGCGGGAGGGCCGGAATTTTACAATGAGCAGTTCTTC. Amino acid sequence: CASSQELAGGPEFYNEQFF.

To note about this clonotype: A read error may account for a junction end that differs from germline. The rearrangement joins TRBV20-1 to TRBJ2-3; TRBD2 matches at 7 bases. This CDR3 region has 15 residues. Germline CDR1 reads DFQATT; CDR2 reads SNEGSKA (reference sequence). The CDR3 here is CSASVTSRVGDTRYF. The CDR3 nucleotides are TGCAGTGCTAGCGTGACTAGCCGGGTAGGGGATACGCGGTATTTT.

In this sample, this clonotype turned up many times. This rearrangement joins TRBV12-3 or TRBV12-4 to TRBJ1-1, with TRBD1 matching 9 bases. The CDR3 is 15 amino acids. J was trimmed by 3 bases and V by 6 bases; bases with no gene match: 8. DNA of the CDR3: TGTGCCAGCAGATACACAGGGGGCGCCGACACTGAAGCTTTCTTT. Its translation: CASRYTGGADTEAFF.

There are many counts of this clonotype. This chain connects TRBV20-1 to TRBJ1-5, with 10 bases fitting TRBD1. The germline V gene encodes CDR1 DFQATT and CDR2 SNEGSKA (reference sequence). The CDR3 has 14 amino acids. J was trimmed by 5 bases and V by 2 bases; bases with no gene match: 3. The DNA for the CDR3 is TGCAGTGCTAGACCGGGACAGGGGTATCAGCCCCAGCATTTT. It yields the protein CSARPGQGYQPQHF.

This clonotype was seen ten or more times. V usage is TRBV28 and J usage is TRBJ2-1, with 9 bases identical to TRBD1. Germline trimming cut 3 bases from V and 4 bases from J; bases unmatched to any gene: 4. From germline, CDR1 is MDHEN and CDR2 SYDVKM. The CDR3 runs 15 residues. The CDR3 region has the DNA TGTGCCAGCAGTTTCGGGACAGGGTTTTACAATGAGCAGTTCTTC. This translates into CASSFGTGFYNEQFF.

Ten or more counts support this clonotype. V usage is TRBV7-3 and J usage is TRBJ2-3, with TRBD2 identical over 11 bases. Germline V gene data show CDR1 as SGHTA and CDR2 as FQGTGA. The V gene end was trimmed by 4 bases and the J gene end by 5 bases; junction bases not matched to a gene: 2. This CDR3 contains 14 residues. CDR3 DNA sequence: TGTGCCAGCAGCTCGGGGACTAGCGGAGATACGCAGTATTTT. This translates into CASSSGTSGDTQYF.

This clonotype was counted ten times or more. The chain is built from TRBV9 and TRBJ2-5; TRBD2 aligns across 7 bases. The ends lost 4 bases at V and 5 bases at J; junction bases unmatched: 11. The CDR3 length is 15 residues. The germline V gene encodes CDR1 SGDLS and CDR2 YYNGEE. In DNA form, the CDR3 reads TGTGCCAGCAGCTCCGCCGGGACTACGGGGGAGACCCAGTACTTC. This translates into CASSSAGTTGETQYF.

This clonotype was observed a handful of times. CDR3 coding DNA: TGTGCCATCGGCAAATCCAGGGTGGACAATCAGCCCCAGCATTTT. This translates into CAIGKSRVDNQPQHF. The genes are TRBV6-1 and TRBJ1-5, with D possibly being TRBD1 (5 bases). The CDR3 totals 15 residues. From germline, CDR1 is MNHNS and CDR2 SASEGT. The V and J ends lost 10 bases and 3 bases respectively, with 19 bases between them.

CDR3 amino acids: CASSDRAGNQPQHF. CDR3 DNA sequence: TGTGCCAGCTCCGACAGGGCGGGCAATCAGCCCCAGCATTTT. This chain links TRBV28 with TRBJ1-5; 7 bases map to TRBD1. The CDR3 is 14 amino acids. Trimming cost V 8 bases and J 2 bases; bases outside gene matches: 6. The V gene's germline CDR1 is MDHEN and CDR2 SYDVKM.

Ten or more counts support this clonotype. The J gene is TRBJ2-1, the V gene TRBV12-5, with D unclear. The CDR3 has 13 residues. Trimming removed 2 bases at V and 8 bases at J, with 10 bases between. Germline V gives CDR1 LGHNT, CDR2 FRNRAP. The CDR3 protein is CASGLTPHYEQFF. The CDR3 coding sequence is TGTGCTAGTGGTTTGACCCCTCACTATGAGCAGTTCTTC.

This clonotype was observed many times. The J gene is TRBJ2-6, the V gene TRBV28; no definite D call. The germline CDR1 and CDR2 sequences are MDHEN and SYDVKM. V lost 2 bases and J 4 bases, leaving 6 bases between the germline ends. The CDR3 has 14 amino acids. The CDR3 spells CASSLVTGANVLTF. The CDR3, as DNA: TGTGCCAGCAGTTTAGTAACCGGGGCCAACGTCCTGACTTTC.

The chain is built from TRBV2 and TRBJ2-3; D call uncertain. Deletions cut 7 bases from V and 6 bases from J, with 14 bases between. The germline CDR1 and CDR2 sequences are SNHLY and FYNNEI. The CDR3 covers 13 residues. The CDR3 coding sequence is TGTGCCAGCATCCACCGGAGTTTGGATACGCAGTATTTT. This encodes CASIHRSLDTQYF.

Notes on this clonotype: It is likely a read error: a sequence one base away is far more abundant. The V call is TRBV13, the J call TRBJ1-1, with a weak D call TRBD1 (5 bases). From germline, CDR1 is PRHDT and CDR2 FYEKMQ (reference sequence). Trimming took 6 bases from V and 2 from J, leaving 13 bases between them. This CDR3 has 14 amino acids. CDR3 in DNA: TGTGCCAGCAGGTACGTTGACAGTAACACTGAAGCTTTCTTT. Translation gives CASRYVDSNTEAFF. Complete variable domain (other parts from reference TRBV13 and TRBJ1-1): AAGVIQSPRHLIKEKRETATLKCYPIPRHDTVYWYQQGPGQDPQFLISFYEKMQSDKGSIPDRFSAQQFSDYHSELNMSSLELGDSALYFCASRYVDSNTEAFFGQGTRLTVV.

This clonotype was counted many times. CDR3 loop: CASSDPRYGYTF. The CDR3 nucleotides are TGTGCCAGCAGTGATCCCCGCTATGGCTACACCTTC. This chain links TRBV2 with TRBJ1-2; no definite D call. This CDR3 spans 12 amino acids. From germline, CDR1 is SNHLY and CDR2 FYNNEI. V gave up 3 bases and J gave up 4 bases, with 6 bases separating them.

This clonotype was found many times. DNA for the CDR3: TGTGCCAGCAGTTTATCCAGGGCCTACAATGAGCAGTTCTTC. This encodes CASSLSRAYNEQFF. The chain recombines TRBV28 with TRBJ2-1, with D perhaps matching TRBD1 (5 bases). V dropped 1 base and J dropped 2 bases, with 6 bases sitting between them. The CDR3 sequence is 14 residues long. CDR1 is MDHEN and CDR2 is SYDVKM in the germline V gene.